These 10 T cell receptor beta chains originate from one sample sequenced in a study of neoadjuvant nivolumab and ipilimumab in lung cancer. Sequencing used immunoSEQ multiplex PCR; TCRdb keeps in-frame clones, though not all of them. The sample has some 4,000 clones; roughly 79% are singletons. The specimen was normal lung tissue adjacent to the tumor, collected after neoadjuvant nivolumab, alone or with ipilimumab, at or shortly before surgery. These receptor sequences come from an adult with non-small cell lung cancer. Some clones in this sample may be carry-over from other donors' samples.

The gene calls are TRBV6-6 and TRBJ1-5; perhaps TRBD1 as D (5 bases). CDR3 length: 14 amino acids. Trimming shortened V by 5 bases and J by 2 bases, and 10 bases separated the two germline ends. CDR1 is MNHNY and CDR2 is SVGAGI in the germline V gene (reference sequence). The CDR3 loop reads CASSPRDGNQPQHF. In DNA form, the CDR3 reads TGTGCCAGCAGTCCCCGGGACGGCAATCAGCCCCAGCATTTT.

The V and J genes are TRBV5-1 and TRBJ2-7; D may be TRBD1 or TRBD2 (5 bases each). V gave up 7 bases and J gave up 0 bases, with 11 bases separating them. Germline lookup yields CDR1 SGHRS and CDR2 YFSETQ. The CDR3 is 13 residues long. Here the CDR3 DNA reads TGCGCCAGCTCGACAGACTACTCCTACGAGCAGTACTTC. Amino acid sequence: CASSTDYSYEQYF.

The sample holds one count of this clone. Here the CDR3 DNA reads TGCGCCAGCAGAGAGAGAATCAATGAGCAGTTCTTC. Translation gives CASRERINEQFF. The gene calls are TRBV5-1 and TRBJ2-1; D not resolved. This CDR3 has 12 residues. Looked up from germline, CDR1 is SGHRS and CDR2 is YFSETQ. V was clipped by 5 bases and J by 6 bases, with 9 bases between them. The full variable domain, with the rest looked up from reference TRBV5-1 and TRBJ2-1, is KAGVTQTPRYLIKTRGQQVTLSCSPISGHRSVSWYQQTPGQGLQFLFEYFSETQRNKGNFPGRFSGRQFSNSRSEMNVSTLELGDSALYLCASRERINEQFFGPGTRLTVL.

V is TRBV4-1 and J is TRBJ2-7, with 7 positions matching TRBD2. Trimming cost V 4 bases and J 1 base; bases outside gene matches: 4. Germline V gene sequence: CDR1 MGHRA, CDR2 YSYEKL. This CDR3 comprises 14 residues. The CDR3 nucleotides are TGCGCCAGCAGCCCCCCAGCGGGGTCCTACGAGCAGTACTTC. Translated: CASSPPAGSYEQYF.

The J gene is TRBJ2-2, the V gene TRBV5-4; 11 bases fit TRBD1. The CDR3 covers 16 residues. CDR1 and CDR2 from the germline V gene are SGHNT and YYREEE (reference sequence). V shed 3 bases and J 2 bases; nucleotides not matched to a gene: 3. As DNA, the CDR3 is TGTGCCAGCAGCTGGGGACAGGGGGTAAACACCGGGGAGCTGTTTTTT. Translation gives CASSWGQGVNTGELFF.

This chain uses TRBV18 with TRBJ2-1; 9 nucleotides align to TRBD1. The V gene end was trimmed by 1 base and the J gene end by 8 bases; junction bases not matched to a gene: 12. The CDR3 length is 17 residues. Germline loops: CDR1 KGHSH, CDR2 LQKENI. In DNA, the CDR3 is TGTGCCAGCTCACCACAACTCAAACAGGGGGCTGTGGATGAGCAGTTCTTC. Translated, it gives CASSPQLKQGAVDEQFF.

The genes are TRBV7-9 and TRBJ1-3, with TRBD1 matching over 8 bases. Germline CDR1 and CDR2: SEHNR and FQNEAQ (reference sequence). The CDR3 length is 16 residues. V trimming: 2 bases; J trimming: 3 bases; junction bases outside the gene matches: 6. CDR3 coding DNA: TGTGCCAGCAGCTTAAACAGGGGGGTTATTGGAAACACCATATATTTT. The encoded protein is CASSLNRGVIGNTIYF.

This chain uses TRBV30 with TRBJ1-1, with a possible D match to TRBD1 (5 bases). V dropped 5 bases and J dropped 0 bases, with 13 bases sitting between them. This CDR3 is 14 amino acids long. Germline CDR1 reads GTSNPN; CDR2 reads SVGIG (reference sequence). The CDR3: CAWSLGTLNTEAFF. The CDR3 region has the DNA TGTGCCTGGTCCCTCGGGACTTTGAACACTGAAGCTTTCTTT.

This chain joins TRBV2 and TRBJ2-2; TRBD2 agrees at 11 bases. This CDR3 spans 16 amino acids. Per germline, CDR1 SNHLY and CDR2 FYNNEI. Trimming cost V 6 bases and J 6 bases; bases outside gene matches: 9. CDR3 loop: CASRKRLAGPAGELFF. The CDR3 DNA reads TGTGCCAGCAGAAAGCGACTAGCGGGGCCAGCCGGGGAGCTGTTTTTT.

The chain employs TRBV14 and TRBJ2-3, with 11 bases identical to TRBD2. From germline, CDR1 is SGHDN and CDR2 FVKESK. With 4 bases clipped from V and 2 bases from J, the junction kept 8 bases outside the gene matches. CDR3 length: 17 residues. Here the CDR3 reads CASSPTGLADATDTQYF. CDR3 nucleotide sequence: TGTGCCAGCAGCCCCACGGGACTAGCGGACGCCACAGATACGCAGTATTTT.